This TCR beta chain comes out of a study of cytomegalovirus exposure and HLA in healthy donors. Concerning this clone: Its antigen is as yet unknown.

Regarding donors, all were healthy bone marrow donors. Study-wide findings and caveats: Immune exposure information comprised only CMV serostatus. Most of the CMV-associated TCR beta chains (in a later analysis) appeared to be HLA-restricted. Per a prior analysis, the majority of TCR beta V segments were productive roughly 90% or roughly 30% of the time.

Germline loops: CDR1 MGHDK, CDR2 SYGVNS. With 8 bases removed from V and 3 bases from J, the gap between germline ends came to 11 bases. CDR3 length: 12 residues. Amplification used 60 Vbeta primers and 13 Jbeta primers. TCRdb keeps only in-frame clones here, not all; method: immunoSEQ multiplex PCR. The table shows roughly 200,000 clones, with 70% to 85% occurring only once. Source material: PBMCs. The clonotype was recovered from a man aged 45-60 years in good health and CMV-seronegative. The rearrangement links TRBV25-1 to TRBJ2-7; maybe TRBD2 (7 bases). This CDR3 reads CASGGGFYEQYF. The DNA of the CDR3 is TGTGCCAGCGGCGGGGGCTTCTACGAGCAGTACTTC.